The clone carrying this T cell receptor beta chain was counted a single time. Its cognate antigen is unknown. Amplified material comprised TCR beta CDR3 regions derived from RNA transcripts. Scientists carried out first-round RT-PCR using HTBI primers and then a second-round multiplex PCR. MiXCR, run by TCRdb on the multiplex PCR reads, gives a single entry per CDR3 protein. The sample consists of just over 400,000 distinct CDR3 sequences, around a fifth of them appearing once. This sample is drawn from a study of Graves' ophthalmopathy and Graves' hyperthyroidism. Ineligible for inclusion were patients with other autoimmune diseases, uncontrolled infections, pregnancy or lactation. Diagnosis used clinical symptoms, serum thyroxine, TRAb, thyroid ultrasound and orbital computed tomography. Study-wide points: The 13-signature model separated ophthalmopathy from stable hyperthyroidism at 85% to 90% sensitivity and about 81% specificity. Most expanded clonotypes from thyroid (those above 0.001 frequency) were also found in blood.

Sample: peripheral blood. The sequence came from a woman between 18 and 29 years old with stable Graves' hyperthyroidism.

The CDR3 sequence is CASSDRDRGGEQYF. The CDR3, as DNA: TGTGCCAGCAGTGACCGGGACAGGGGGGGCGAGCAGTACTTC. The chain couples TRBV25-1 to TRBJ2-7; 11 bases map to TRBD1. CDR3 length equals 14 residues. J gave up 6 bases and V 3 bases, and 4 bases lay outside the gene matches. In germline, CDR1 is MGHDK, CDR2 SYGVNS.